The T cell receptor beta chain under discussion was sequenced for a study of cytomegalovirus exposure and HLA in healthy donors. Study-wide points: With later analysis, a missense DCLRE1C variant became linked to TCR beta V- and J-gene trimming.

This clone appeared a few times. As yet, its antigen is unknown. Amplification used 60 Vbeta primers and 13 Jbeta primers. Produced via immunoSEQ multiplex PCR; TCRdb's table is partial and in-frame only. The profile shows about 120,000 clones, less than 80% of them singletons. Trimming took 2 bases from V and 4 from J; bases not matched to a gene: 1. This CDR3 is built from 13 residues. In germline, CDR1 is PRHDT, CDR2 FYEKMQ (reference sequence). This TCR derives from a woman aged 40 to 55 in good health and CMV-seropositive. The sample comprised PBMCs. The chain carries TRBV13 and TRBJ1-1, with 7 nucleotides matching TRBD1. In DNA form, the CDR3 reads TGTGCCAGCAGCTTAAACAGGGGCACTGAAGCTTTCTTT. Amino acids: CASSLNRGTEAFF.